This T cell receptor beta chain was recovered during a study of spatial heterogeneity in lung cancer. At the level of the study: Among detected sequences, beta-chain ones consistently exceeded alpha-chain ones in number.

Each molecule of TCR cDNA was tagged with one unique molecular identifier. TCRdb called the 5' RACE reads again in MiXCR, with one record for every CDR3 protein. The sample shows around 20,000 distinct CDR3 sequences, approximately 2.8% of them seen only once. Germline lookup yields CDR1 MNHNY and CDR2 SVGAGI (reference sequence). The CDR3 runs 14 residues. V lost 4 bases, J lost 6 bases, and 6 bases stayed unmatched. Study-level results: For expanded intratumoral alpha and beta TCRs, counts tracked tumor mutation counts. The study found that ubiquitous and regional expanded TCR counts tracked ubiquitous and regional nonsynonymous mutations, respectively.

This clonotype was counted ten times or more. Its antigen is not known. Time point defined: sample taken at primary tumor resection. Without sorting, whole RNA was sequenced from tumor, nontumor lung or frozen PBMC. J is TRBJ2-7 and V is TRBV6-6, with 10 bases identical to TRBD2. The source was lung tumor tissue, collected at surgery. This TCR derives from a male donor with early-stage non-small cell lung cancer. DNA for the CDR3: TGTGCCAGCAGTTCCTTAGCGGGAGGTGGCGAGCAGTACTTC. Encoded protein: CASSSLAGGGEQYF.